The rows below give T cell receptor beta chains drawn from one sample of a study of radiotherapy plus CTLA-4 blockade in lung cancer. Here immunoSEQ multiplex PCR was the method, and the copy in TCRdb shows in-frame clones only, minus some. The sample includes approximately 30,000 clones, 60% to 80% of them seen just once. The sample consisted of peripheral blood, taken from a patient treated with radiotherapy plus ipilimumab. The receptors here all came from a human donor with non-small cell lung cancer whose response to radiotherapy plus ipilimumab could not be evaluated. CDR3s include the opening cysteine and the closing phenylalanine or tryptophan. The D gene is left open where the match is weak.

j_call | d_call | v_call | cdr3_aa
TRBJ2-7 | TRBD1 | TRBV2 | CASRGTGSYEQYF
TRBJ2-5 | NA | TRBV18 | CASSPPGQKETQYF